This TCR beta chain was documented in a study of blood T cell repertoires in COVID-19. As originally analysed: Amplification of reference gene primers provided the estimated nucleated cell counts. Profiled with immunoSEQ multiplex PCR; TCRdb holds only in-frame clones, not every one. The V and J calls and clone size are taken from that table; D and trimming were inferred from the DNA. The sample includes roughly 280,000 clones, approximately 90% of them seen just once. The V segment lost 3 bases and the J segment 8 bases; nucleotides outside the gene matches: 3. The CDR3 has 13 residues. The V gene's germline CDR1 is KGHDR and CDR2 SFDVKD.

Sequenced sample: PBMCs or T cells enriched from blood (not recorded which). The chain has TRBV24-1 and TRBJ2-1; 7 bases align to TRBD1. The origin of this receptor is a middle-aged man who had been exposed to COVID-19. This chain's CDR3 is CATSDGTGDEQFF. The CDR3 DNA reads as TGTGCCACCAGTGATGGAACAGGGGATGAGCAGTTCTTC.